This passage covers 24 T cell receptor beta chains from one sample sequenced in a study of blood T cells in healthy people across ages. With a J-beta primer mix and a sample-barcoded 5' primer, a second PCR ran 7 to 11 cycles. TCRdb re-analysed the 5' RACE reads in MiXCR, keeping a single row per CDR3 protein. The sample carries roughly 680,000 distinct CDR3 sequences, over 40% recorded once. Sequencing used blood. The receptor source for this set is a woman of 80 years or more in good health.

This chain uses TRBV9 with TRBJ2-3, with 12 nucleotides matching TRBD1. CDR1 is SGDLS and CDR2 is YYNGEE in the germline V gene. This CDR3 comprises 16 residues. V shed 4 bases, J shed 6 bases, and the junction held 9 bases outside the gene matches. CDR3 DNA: TGTGCCAGCAGCCCCCGGGACAGGGGGCAGGAGGATACGCAGTATTTT. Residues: CASSPRDRGQEDTQYF.

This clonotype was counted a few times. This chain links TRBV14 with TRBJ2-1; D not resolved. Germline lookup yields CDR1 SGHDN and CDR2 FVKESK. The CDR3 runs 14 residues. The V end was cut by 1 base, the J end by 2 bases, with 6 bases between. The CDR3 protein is CASSQVDTYNEQFF. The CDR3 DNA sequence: TGTGCCAGCAGCCAAGTCGATACCTACAATGAGCAGTTCTTC. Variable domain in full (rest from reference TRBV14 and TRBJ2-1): EAGVTQFPSHSVIEKGQTVTLRCDPISGHDNLYWYRRVMGKEIKFLLHFVKESKQDESGMPNNRFLAERTGGTYSTLKVQPAELEDSGVYFCASSQVDTYNEQFFGPGTRLTVL.

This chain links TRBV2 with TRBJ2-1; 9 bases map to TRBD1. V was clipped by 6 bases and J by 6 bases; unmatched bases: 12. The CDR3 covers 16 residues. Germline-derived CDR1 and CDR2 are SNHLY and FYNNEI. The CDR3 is CASSLRDRVLGNEQFF. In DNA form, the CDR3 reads TGTGCCAGCAGCCTGCGGGACAGGGTCTTGGGCAATGAGCAGTTCTTC. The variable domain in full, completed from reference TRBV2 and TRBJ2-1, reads EPEVTQTPSHQVTQMGQEVILRCVPISNHLYFYWYRQILGQKVEFLVSFYNNEISEKSEIFDDQFSVERPDGSNFTLKIRSTKLEDSAMYFCASSLRDRVLGNEQFFGPGTRLTVL.

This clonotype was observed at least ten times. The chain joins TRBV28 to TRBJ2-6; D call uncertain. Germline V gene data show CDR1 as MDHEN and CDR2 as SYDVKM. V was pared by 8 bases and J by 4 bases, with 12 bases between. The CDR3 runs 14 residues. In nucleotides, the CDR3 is TGTGCCAGCGGACCGGGTTTCGGGGCCAACGTCCTGACTTTC. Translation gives CASGPGFGANVLTF.

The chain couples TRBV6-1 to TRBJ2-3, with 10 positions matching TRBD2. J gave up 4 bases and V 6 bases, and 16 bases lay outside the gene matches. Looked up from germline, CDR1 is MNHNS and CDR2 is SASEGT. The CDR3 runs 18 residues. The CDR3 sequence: CASSPVPGGAGGPDTQYF. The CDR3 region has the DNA TGTGCCAGCAGCCCCGTTCCGGGAGGAGCGGGGGGGCCAGATACGCAGTATTTT.

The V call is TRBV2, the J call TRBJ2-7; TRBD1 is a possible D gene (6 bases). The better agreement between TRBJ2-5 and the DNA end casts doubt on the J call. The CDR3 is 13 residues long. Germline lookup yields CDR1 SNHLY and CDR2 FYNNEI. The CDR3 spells CASSEYRDETQYF. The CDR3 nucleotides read TGTGCCAGCAGTGAATACAGGGACGAGACCCAGTACTTC.

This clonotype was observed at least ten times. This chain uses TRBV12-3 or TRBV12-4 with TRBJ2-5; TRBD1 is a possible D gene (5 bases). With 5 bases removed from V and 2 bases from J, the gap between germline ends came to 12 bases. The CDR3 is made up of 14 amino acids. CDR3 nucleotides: TGTGCCAGCAGTCCTGGGGCGGATCAAGAGACCCAGTACTTC. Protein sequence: CASSPGADQETQYF.

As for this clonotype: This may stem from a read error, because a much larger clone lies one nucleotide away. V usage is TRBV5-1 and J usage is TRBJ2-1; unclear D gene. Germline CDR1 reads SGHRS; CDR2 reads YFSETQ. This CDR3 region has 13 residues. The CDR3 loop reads CANSLVGSGEQFF. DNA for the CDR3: TGCGCCAACAGCTTGGTAGGATCCGGGGAGCAGTTCTTC.

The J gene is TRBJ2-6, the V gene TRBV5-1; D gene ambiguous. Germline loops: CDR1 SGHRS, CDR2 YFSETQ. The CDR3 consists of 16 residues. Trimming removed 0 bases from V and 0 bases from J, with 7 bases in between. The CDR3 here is CASSLVPNSGANVLTF. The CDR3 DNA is TGCGCCAGCAGCTTGGTGCCGAACTCTGGGGCCAACGTCCTGACTTTC.

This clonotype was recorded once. The CDR3 spells CSETSGRASEQYF. CDR3 in DNA: TGCAGTGAGACTAGCGGGAGGGCCAGTGAGCAGTACTTC. The V gene is TRBV20-1, the J gene TRBJ2-5; 14 bases match TRBD2. The CDR3 covers 13 residues. Germline CDR1 and CDR2: DFQATT and SNEGSKA (reference sequence). The V segment lost 7 bases and the J segment 11 bases; nucleotides outside the gene matches: 9.

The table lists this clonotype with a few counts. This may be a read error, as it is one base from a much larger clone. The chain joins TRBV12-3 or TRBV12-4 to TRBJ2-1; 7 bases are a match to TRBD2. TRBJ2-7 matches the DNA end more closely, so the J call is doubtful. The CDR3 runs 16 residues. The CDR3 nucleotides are TGTGCCAGCAGTGGTCCGGGACTACCAACCTACAATGAGCAGTACTTC. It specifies CASSGPGLPTYNEQYF.

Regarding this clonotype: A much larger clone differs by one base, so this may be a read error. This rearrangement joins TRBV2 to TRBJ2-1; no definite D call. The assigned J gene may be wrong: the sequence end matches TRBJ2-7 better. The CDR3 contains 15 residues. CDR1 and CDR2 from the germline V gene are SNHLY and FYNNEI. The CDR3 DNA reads TGTGCCAGCAGCGTTGCACCAGGTTCCTACAATGAGCAGTACTTC. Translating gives CASSVAPGSYNEQYF.

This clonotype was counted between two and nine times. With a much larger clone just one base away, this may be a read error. The CDR3 DNA reads TGCGCCAGCAGCGTGGGCGACAGGTCGGATACGCAGTATTTT. Protein: CASSVGDRSDTQYF. This chain connects TRBV5-1 to TRBJ2-3, with a weak D call TRBD1 (6 bases). This CDR3 comprises 14 residues. Germline V gene lookup returns CDR1 SGHRS and CDR2 YFSETQ. Trimming left V 4 bases short and J 6 bases short, with 15 bases between.

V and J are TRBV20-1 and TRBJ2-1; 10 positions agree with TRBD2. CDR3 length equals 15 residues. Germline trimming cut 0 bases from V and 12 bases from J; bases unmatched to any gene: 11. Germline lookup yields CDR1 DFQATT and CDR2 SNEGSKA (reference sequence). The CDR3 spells CSARDRTSGTWLQFF. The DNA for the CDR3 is TGCAGTGCTAGAGATCGAACTAGCGGGACTTGGTTGCAGTTCTTC.

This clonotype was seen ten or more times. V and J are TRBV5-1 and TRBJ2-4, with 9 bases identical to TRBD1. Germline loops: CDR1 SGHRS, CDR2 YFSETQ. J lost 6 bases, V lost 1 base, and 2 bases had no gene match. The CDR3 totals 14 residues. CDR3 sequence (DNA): TGCGCCAGCAGCTTGCCGGACAGGGGAAACATTCAGTACTTC. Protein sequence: CASSLPDRGNIQYF.

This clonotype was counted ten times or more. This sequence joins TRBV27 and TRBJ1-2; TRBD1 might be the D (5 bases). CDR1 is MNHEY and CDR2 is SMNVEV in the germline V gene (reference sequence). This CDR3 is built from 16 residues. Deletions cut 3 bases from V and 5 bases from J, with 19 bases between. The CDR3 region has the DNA TGTGCCAGCAGTTTCAACCCGGGGCCGCCTCTTTATGGCTACACCTTC. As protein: CASSFNPGPPLYGYTF.

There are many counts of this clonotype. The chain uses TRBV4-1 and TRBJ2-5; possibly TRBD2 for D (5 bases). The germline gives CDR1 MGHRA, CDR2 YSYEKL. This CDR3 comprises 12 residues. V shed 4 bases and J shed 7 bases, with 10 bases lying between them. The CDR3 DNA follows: TGCGCCAGCAGCCGTCCAAGCGGGACCCAGTACTTC. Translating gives CASSRPSGTQYF.

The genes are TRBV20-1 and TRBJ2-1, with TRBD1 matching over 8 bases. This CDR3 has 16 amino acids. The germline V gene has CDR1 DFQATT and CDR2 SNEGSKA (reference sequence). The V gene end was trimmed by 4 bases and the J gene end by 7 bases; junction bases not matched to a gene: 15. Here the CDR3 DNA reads TGCAGTGCTAAGAACCCGCGGGACAGGACAGGGAATGAGCAGTTCTTC. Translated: CSAKNPRDRTGNEQFF.

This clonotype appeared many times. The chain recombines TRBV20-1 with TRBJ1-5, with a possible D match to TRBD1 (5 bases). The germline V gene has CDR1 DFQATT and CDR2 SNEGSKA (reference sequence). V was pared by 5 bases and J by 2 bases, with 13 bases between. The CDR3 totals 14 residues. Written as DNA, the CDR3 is TGCAGTGCTCCAACCCCACAGGGCAATCAGCCCCAGCATTTT. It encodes CSAPTPQGNQPQHF.

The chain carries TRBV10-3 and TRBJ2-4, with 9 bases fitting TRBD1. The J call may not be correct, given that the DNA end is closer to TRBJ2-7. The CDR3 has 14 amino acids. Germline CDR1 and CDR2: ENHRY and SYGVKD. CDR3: CAISTGQGRYEQYF. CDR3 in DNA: TGTGCCATCAGCACAGGACAGGGGCGGTACGAGCAGTACTTC.

The CDR3 here is CASSLGTVPEKLFF. The DNA for the CDR3 is TGTGCCAGCAGTTTGGGGACAGTCCCTGAAAAACTGTTTTTT. The chain is built from TRBV12-3 or TRBV12-4 and TRBJ1-4; TRBD1 agrees at 7 bases. The CDR3 loop spans 14 amino acids. The V segment lost 3 bases and the J segment 7 bases; nucleotides outside the gene matches: 5.

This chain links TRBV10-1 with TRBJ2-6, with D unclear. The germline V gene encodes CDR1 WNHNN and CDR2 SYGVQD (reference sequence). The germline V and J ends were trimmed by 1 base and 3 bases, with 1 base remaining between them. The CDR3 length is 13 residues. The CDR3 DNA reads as TGCGCCAGCAGTGAGTTTGGGGCCAACGTCCTGACTTTC. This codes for CASSEFGANVLTF.

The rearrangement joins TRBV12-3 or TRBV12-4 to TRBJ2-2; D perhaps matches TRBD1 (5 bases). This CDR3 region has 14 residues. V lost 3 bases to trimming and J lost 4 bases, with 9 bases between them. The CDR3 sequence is CASSFRVRTGELFF. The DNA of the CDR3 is TGTGCCAGCAGTTTCAGGGTGCGCACCGGGGAGCTGTTTTTT.

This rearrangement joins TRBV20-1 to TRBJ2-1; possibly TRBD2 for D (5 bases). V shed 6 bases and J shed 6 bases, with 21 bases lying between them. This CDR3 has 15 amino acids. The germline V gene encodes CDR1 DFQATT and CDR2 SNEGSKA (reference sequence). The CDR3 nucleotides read TGCAGTGCAGAAGATATCAACACGGAGGTCAATGAGCAGTTCTTC. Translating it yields CSAEDINTEVNEQFF.